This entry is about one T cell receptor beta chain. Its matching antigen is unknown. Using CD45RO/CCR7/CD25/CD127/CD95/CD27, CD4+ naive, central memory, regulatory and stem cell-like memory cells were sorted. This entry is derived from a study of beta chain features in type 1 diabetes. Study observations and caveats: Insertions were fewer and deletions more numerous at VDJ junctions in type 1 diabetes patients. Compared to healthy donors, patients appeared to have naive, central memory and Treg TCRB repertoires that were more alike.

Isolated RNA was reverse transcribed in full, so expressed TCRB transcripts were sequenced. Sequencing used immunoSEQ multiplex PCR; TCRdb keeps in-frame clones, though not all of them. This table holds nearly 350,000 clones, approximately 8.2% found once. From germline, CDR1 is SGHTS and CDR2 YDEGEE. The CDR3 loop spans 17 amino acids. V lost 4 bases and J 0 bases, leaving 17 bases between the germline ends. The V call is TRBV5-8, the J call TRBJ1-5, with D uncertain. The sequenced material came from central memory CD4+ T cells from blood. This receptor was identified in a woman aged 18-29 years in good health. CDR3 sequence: CASSHSSRGYSNQPQHF. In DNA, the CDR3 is TGTGCCAGCAGCCATTCCTCCCGAGGTTATAGCAATCAGCCCCAGCATTTT.